This T cell receptor (beta chain) originates from a study of early T cells in non-severe SARS-CoV-2 infection. This clonotype was seen ten or more times. One entry per CDR3 protein results from TCRdb running MiXCR on the 5' RACE reads. The sample contains around 30,000 distinct CDR3 sequences, 5.6% of which appear only once. The CDR3 consists of 13 residues. The ends lost 6 bases at V and 9 bases at J; junction bases unmatched: 7. CDR1 is LNHDA and CDR2 is SQIVND in the germline V gene (reference sequence). The receptor comes from an adult who was a healthcare worker with PCR-confirmed SARS-CoV-2 infection or an uninfected control (not recorded which). The chain has TRBV19 and TRBJ2-5; TRBD2 matches 10 bases. Material for sequencing was whole blood. For the CDR3, the DNA is TGTGCCAGTAGAGCGGGAGGGCCGGGGGCCCAGTACTTC. Its translation: CASRAGGPGAQYF.